This paragraph covers one TCR beta chain sequence. The PCR used 60 Vbeta and 13 Jbeta primers. Using immunoSEQ multiplex PCR, the repertoire was profiled, and TCRdb retains in-frame clones only, with some absent. This table holds roughly 48,000 clones, around 73% found once. These data come from a study of cytomegalovirus exposure and HLA in healthy donors. The CDR3 consists of 16 residues. Germline loops: CDR1 ENHRY, CDR2 SYGVKD. Trimming cost V 0 bases and J 1 base, with 7 bases left between them. The TCR sequence derives from a woman aged 30 to 39 in good health and CMV-seronegative. Sample: PBMCs. The V gene is TRBV10-3, the J gene TRBJ2-6; no firm D call. CDR3 in amino acids: CAISESSRSGANVLTF. CDR3 in DNA: TGTGCCATCAGTGAGTCTTCTCGGTCTGGGGCCAACGTCCTGACTTTC.